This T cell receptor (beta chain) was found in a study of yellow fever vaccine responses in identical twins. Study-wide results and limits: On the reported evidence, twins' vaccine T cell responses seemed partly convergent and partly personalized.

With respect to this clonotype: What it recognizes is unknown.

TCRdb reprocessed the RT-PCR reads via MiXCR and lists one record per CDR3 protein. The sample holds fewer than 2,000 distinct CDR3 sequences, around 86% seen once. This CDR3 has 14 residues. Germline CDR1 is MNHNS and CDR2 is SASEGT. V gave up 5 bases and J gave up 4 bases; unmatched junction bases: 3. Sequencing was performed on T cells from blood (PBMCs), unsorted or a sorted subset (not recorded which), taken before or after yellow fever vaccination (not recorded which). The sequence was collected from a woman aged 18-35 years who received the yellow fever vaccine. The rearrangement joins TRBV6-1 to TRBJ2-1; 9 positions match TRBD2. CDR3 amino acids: CASSLSGGYNEQFF. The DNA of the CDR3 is TGTGCCAGCAGTCTTAGCGGGGGATACAATGAGCAGTTCTTC.